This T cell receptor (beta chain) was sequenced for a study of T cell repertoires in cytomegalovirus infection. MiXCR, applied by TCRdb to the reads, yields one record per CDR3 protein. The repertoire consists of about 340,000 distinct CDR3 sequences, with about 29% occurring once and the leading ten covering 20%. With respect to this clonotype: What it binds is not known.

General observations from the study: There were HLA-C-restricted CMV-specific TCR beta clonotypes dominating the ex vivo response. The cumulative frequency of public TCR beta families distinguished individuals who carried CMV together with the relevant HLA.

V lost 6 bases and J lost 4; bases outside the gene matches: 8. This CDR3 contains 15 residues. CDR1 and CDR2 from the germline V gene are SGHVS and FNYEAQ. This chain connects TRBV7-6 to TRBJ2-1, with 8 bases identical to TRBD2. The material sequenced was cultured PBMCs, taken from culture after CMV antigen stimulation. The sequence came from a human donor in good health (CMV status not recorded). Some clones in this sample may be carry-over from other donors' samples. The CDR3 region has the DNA TGTGCCAGCAGTCCTATAGCGGGGAGGTACAATGAGCAGTTCTTC. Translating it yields CASSPIAGRYNEQFF.